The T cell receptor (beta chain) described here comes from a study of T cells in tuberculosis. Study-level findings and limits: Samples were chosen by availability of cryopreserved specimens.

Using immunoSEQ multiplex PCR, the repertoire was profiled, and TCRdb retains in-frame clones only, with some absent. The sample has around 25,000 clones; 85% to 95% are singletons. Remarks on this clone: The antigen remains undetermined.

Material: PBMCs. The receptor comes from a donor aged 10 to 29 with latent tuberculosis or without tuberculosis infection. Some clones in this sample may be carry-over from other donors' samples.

The chain's CDR3 is CASERDTRYGYTF. CDR3 nucleotide sequence: TGTGCCAGCGAAAGGGACACACGTTATGGCTACACCTTC. The chain combines TRBV9 with TRBJ1-2; D is perhaps TRBD1 (6 bases). Germline CDR1 is SGDLS and CDR2 is YYNGEE. The CDR3 has 13 amino acids. V was trimmed by 7 bases and J by 5 bases, leaving 15 bases between them.